These T cell receptor beta chains were read from a single sample in a study of memory CD8 T cells in hepatitis C reinfection. Repertoires were generated with immunoSEQ multiplex PCR, while TCRdb's copy carries only in-frame clones and drops some. The sample lists approximately 51,000 clones, roughly 89% occurring once. The sample consisted of naive CD8+ T cells sorted from blood. The source is a young man with hepatitis C virus infection. CDR3s include the opening cysteine and the closing phenylalanine or tryptophan. Fields, in order: J gene, V gene, D gene, clone size, CDR3 DNA, CDR3 protein. The D gene is left open where the match is weak. Clone sizes are given selectively: once, few, many, or a class where the clone is expanded.

J gene: TRBJ2-2; V gene: TRBV19; D gene: NA; clone size: NA; CDR3 DNA: TGTGCCAGTTCAGGGGCGGGGAACACCGGGGAGCTGTTTTTT; CDR3 protein: CASSGAGNTGELFF
J gene: TRBJ1-1; V gene: TRBV15; D gene: NA; clone size: once; CDR3 DNA: TGTGCCACCAGTACCAGGGGAGATACTGAAGCTTTCTTT; CDR3 protein: CATSTRGDTEAFF
J gene: TRBJ2-1; V gene: TRBV7-9; D gene: TRBD2; clone size: NA; CDR3 DNA: TGTGCCAGCAGCTGGACGACACGGGGGGGCTCATCTTTTGAGCAGTTCTTC; CDR3 protein: CASSWTTRGGSSFEQFF
J gene: TRBJ2-1; V gene: TRBV27; D gene: NA; clone size: NA; CDR3 DNA: TGTGCCAGCAGCCTAAATGAGCAGTTCTTC; CDR3 protein: CASSLNEQFF
J gene: TRBJ2-1; V gene: TRBV5-1; D gene: NA; clone size: NA; CDR3 DNA: TGCGCCAGCAGCCCGACTAGTTGGGATTTAAACAATGAGCAGTTCTTC; CDR3 protein: CASSPTSWDLNNEQFF
J gene: TRBJ2-7; V gene: TRBV13; D gene: NA; clone size: once; CDR3 DNA: TGTGCCAGCAGCTTAGAGGGGGACTACGAGCAGTACTTC; CDR3 protein: CASSLEGDYEQYF
J gene: TRBJ1-1; V gene: TRBV13; D gene: TRBD1; clone size: once; CDR3 DNA: TGTGCCAGCAGCTTCGGGACAGTGAACACTGAAGCTTTCTTT; CDR3 protein: CASSFGTVNTEAFF
J gene: TRBJ2-1; V gene: TRBV27; D gene: TRBD2; clone size: NA; CDR3 DNA: TGTGCCAGCAGTCCCCTACTAGCGGGAGGTGAAGATGAGCAGTTCTTC; CDR3 protein: CASSPLLAGGEDEQFF
J gene: TRBJ2-1; V gene: TRBV6-5; D gene: TRBD2; clone size: NA; CDR3 DNA: TGTGCCAGCAAACCCAGTAGCGGGGGGGTTAATGAGCAGTTCTTC; CDR3 protein: CASKPSSGGVNEQFF
J gene: TRBJ1-2; V gene: TRBV10-3; D gene: NA; clone size: few; CDR3 DNA: TGTGCCATCAGTGATGAGAGATATGGCTACACCTTC; CDR3 protein: CAISDERYGYTF
J gene: TRBJ2-7; V gene: TRBV2; D gene: NA; clone size: NA; CDR3 DNA: TGTGCCAGCAGTGAAGCGACCCCGGGACTCCCCTCAATCTTC; CDR3 protein: CASSEATPGLPSIF
J gene: TRBJ1-1; V gene: TRBV29-1; D gene: NA; clone size: NA; CDR3 DNA: TGCAGCGCAGTCGGGGGGAGTACTGAAGCTTTCTTT; CDR3 protein: CSAVGGSTEAFF
J gene: TRBJ2-1; V gene: TRBV5-1; D gene: TRBD2; clone size: NA; CDR3 DNA: TGCGCCAGCAGCTCGGGACTAGCGGCCGGGAATGAGCAGTTCTTC; CDR3 protein: CASSSGLAAGNEQFF
J gene: TRBJ2-7; V gene: TRBV27; D gene: TRBD1; clone size: NA; CDR3 DNA: TGTGCCAGTAGGACAGGGTTTCAGGACGAGCAGTACTTC; CDR3 protein: CASRTGFQDEQYF
J gene: TRBJ2-6; V gene: TRBV9; D gene: TRBD2; clone size: NA; CDR3 DNA: TGTGCCAGCAGCCACGGGGGGGGGCTAGGGGCCAACGTCCTGACTTTC; CDR3 protein: CASSHGGGLGANVLTF
J gene: TRBJ1-5; V gene: TRBV28; D gene: TRBD1; clone size: once; CDR3 DNA: TGTGCCAGCAGTTTCCTCCCGACAGGGGAGGTTAGCAATCAGCCCCAGCATTTT; CDR3 protein: CASSFLPTGEVSNQPQHF
J gene: TRBJ2-7; V gene: TRBV29-1; D gene: TRBD2; clone size: NA; CDR3 DNA: TGCAGCGTCGAGGGGACTAGCGTCTACGAGCAGTACTTC; CDR3 protein: CSVEGTSVYEQYF
J gene: TRBJ1-1; V gene: TRBV25-1; D gene: NA; clone size: NA; CDR3 DNA: TGTGCCAGCCGGGGGGGAGGACATCAGGCTTTCTTT; CDR3 protein: CASRGGGHQAFF
J gene: TRBJ2-1; V gene: TRBV2; D gene: TRBD2; clone size: NA; CDR3 DNA: TGTGCCAGCAGCTCTAGCGGGAACCTTGGCGGCAATGAGCAGTTCTTC; CDR3 protein: CASSSSGNLGGNEQFF
J gene: TRBJ1-1; V gene: TRBV4-3; D gene: NA; clone size: NA; CDR3 DNA: TGCGCCAGCAGCCAAGGGGTAGGGGGATACACTGAAGCTTTCTTT; CDR3 protein: CASSQGVGGYTEAFF
J gene: TRBJ2-2; V gene: TRBV7-9; D gene: TRBD2; clone size: NA; CDR3 DNA: TGTGCCAGCAGCAGATCTGGACTAGTCAACACCGGGGAGCTGTTTTTT; CDR3 protein: CASSRSGLVNTGELFF
J gene: TRBJ2-3; V gene: TRBV6-5; D gene: TRBD1; clone size: NA; CDR3 DNA: TGTGCCAGCAACCCTACAGGGGAGGATACGCAGTATTTT; CDR3 protein: CASNPTGEDTQYF
J gene: TRBJ2-5; V gene: TRBV12-5; D gene: NA; clone size: NA; CDR3 DNA: TGTGCTAGTGGTCCCGGGAAAGTCGGGGGGCCCTTCCAAGAGGCCCAGTACTTC; CDR3 protein: CASGPGKVGGPFQEAQYF
J gene: TRBJ2-5; V gene: TRBV4-1; D gene: NA; clone size: NA; CDR3 DNA: TGCGTCAGCAGCCAAGATGTTGTGGGAGGAGAGACCCAGTACTTC; CDR3 protein: CVSSQDVVGGETQYF
J gene: TRBJ2-1; V gene: TRBV7-9; D gene: NA; clone size: NA; CDR3 DNA: TGTGCCAGCAGCGACTACACCTACAATGAGCAGTTCTTC; CDR3 protein: CASSDYTYNEQFF
J gene: TRBJ2-7; V gene: TRBV6-1; D gene: TRBD2; clone size: NA; CDR3 DNA: TGTGCCAGCAGTGAATGGACTAGCGGAGCCTACGAGCAGTACTTC; CDR3 protein: CASSEWTSGAYEQYF
J gene: TRBJ2-3; V gene: TRBV14; D gene: NA; clone size: NA; CDR3 DNA: TGTGCCAGCAGCCAAGACCGGTCTTACACAGATACGCAGTATTTT; CDR3 protein: CASSQDRSYTDTQYF
J gene: TRBJ2-1; V gene: TRBV6-5; D gene: TRBD1; clone size: NA; CDR3 DNA: TGTGCCAGCAGTTACCAGGGGGTCAATGAGCAGTTCTTC; CDR3 protein: CASSYQGVNEQFF
J gene: TRBJ2-1; V gene: TRBV28; D gene: TRBD2; clone size: NA; CDR3 DNA: TGTGCCAGCAGTGCAGAACTAGCGGGAGGACAAAATGAGCAGTTCTTC; CDR3 protein: CASSAELAGGQNEQFF